The 10 T cell receptor beta chains given below trace back to one sample, sequenced in a study of shared clonotypes between healthy human individuals. Data came from immunoSEQ multiplex PCR; TCRdb stores just in-frame clones and leaves some out. The table has millions of clones, 85% to 95% seen once. Material: naive CD4+ T cells sorted from blood. Noted subset: CD45RA+ positively selected. The receptors originated from a man between 18 and 29 years old in good health.

The rearrangement joins TRBV7-9 to TRBJ2-3; unclear D gene. Germline CDR1 is SEHNR and CDR2 is FQNEAQ (reference sequence). V gave up 6 bases and J gave up 0 bases, with 22 bases separating them. The CDR3 runs 18 residues. The CDR3 region is CASRSHDRVSYSTDTQYF. Written as DNA, the CDR3 is TGTGCCAGCAGGTCACATGATAGGGTCTCGTATAGCACAGATACGCAGTATTTT.

The gene calls are TRBV7-9 and TRBJ1-1, with D possibly TRBD1 on 5 matching bases. Germline V gene lookup returns CDR1 SEHNR and CDR2 FQNEAQ (reference sequence). The CDR3 runs 11 residues. Trimming left V 5 bases short and J 7 bases short, with 8 bases between. The CDR3 coding sequence is TGTGCCAGCAGCCCAGGGCATGAAGCTTTCTTT. Translation gives CASSPGHEAFF.

This rearrangement joins TRBV10-2 to TRBJ2-1, with 9 positions matching TRBD1. This CDR3 comprises 16 residues. J lost 0 bases, V lost 1 base, and 1 base had no gene match. The germline V gene has CDR1 WSHSY and CDR2 SAAADI. For the CDR3, the DNA is TGCGCCAGCAGTGAGTGGACAGGGGCCTCCTACAATGAGCAGTTCTTC. It specifies CASSEWTGASYNEQFF.

The V call is TRBV4-1, the J call TRBJ1-4, with D hard to call. The CDR3 is 14 amino acids. The V gene's germline CDR1 is MGHRA and CDR2 YSYEKL. V was pared by 1 base and J by 6 bases, with 9 bases between. CDR3 residues: CASSQGGSYEKLFF. DNA for the CDR3: TGCGCCAGCAGCCAAGGGGGATCCTATGAAAAACTGTTTTTT.

Note on this clone: Within the sample, other DNA sequences also encode this same CDR3. The chain carries TRBV5-6 and TRBJ2-5; D call uncertain. V was shortened by 2 bases and J by 4 bases, with 9 bases between the two germline ends. Germline lookup yields CDR1 SGHDT and CDR2 YYEEEE. The CDR3 consists of 13 residues. CDR3 sequence reads: CASSLRPPETQYF. In nucleotides, the CDR3 is TGTGCCAGCAGCTTAAGACCCCCAGAGACCCAGTACTTC.

V is TRBV5-4 and J is TRBJ2-1; 8 positions match TRBD2. CDR3 length equals 13 residues. The junction had 7 bases not matched to a gene; V was cut back by 6 bases and J by 8 bases. Germline V gene data show CDR1 as SGHNT and CDR2 as YYREEE (reference sequence). The CDR3 protein is CASTAGGYDEQFF. The CDR3 bases are TGTGCCAGCACGGCGGGGGGATACGATGAGCAGTTCTTC.

In regard to this clone: This same CDR3 is encoded by further DNA sequences in the sample. The chain is built from TRBV7-9 and TRBJ1-4; 8 bases match TRBD1. Germline V gene lookup returns CDR1 SEHNR and CDR2 FQNEAQ (reference sequence). CDR3 length: 14 amino acids. V trimming: 4 bases; J trimming: 6 bases; junction bases outside the gene matches: 4. Written as DNA, the CDR3 is TGTGCCAGCAGCTCTGGACAGGGATATGAAAAACTGTTTTTT. Its protein is CASSSGQGYEKLFF.

About this clone: This sample includes further DNA sequences coding for the same CDR3. The J gene is TRBJ1-2, the V gene TRBV7-2; D unclear. V was shortened by 2 bases and J by 5 bases, with 6 bases between the two germline ends. Germline CDR1 is SGHTA and CDR2 is FQGNSA. The CDR3 runs 12 residues. The CDR3 coding sequence is TGTGCCAGCAGCTTACTTGGTTATGGCTACACCTTC. This encodes CASSLLGYGYTF.

This clone was recorded once. This CDR3 is also generated by other DNA sequences in the sample. V is TRBV11-2 and J is TRBJ2-5, with 12 bases lining up with TRBD2. V was pared by 4 bases and J by 5 bases, with 5 bases of the junction left unmatched. The CDR3 runs to 15 residues. CDR1 is SGHAT and CDR2 is FQNNGV in the germline V gene. CDR3 sequence: CASSSSGGAGETQYF. The CDR3 DNA reads TGTGCCAGCAGCTCTAGCGGGGGGGCCGGTGAGACCCAGTACTTC.

J is TRBJ1-2 and V is TRBV6-5; TRBD1 is a possible D gene (6 bases). The germline CDR1 and CDR2 sequences are MNHEY and SVGAGI. The germline V and J ends were trimmed by 8 bases and 4 bases, with 20 bases remaining between them. CDR3 length: 15 residues. CDR3 in amino acids: CASSTPEQGIYGYTF. CDR3 coding DNA: TGTGCCAGCTCAACACCCGAACAGGGAATCTATGGCTACACCTTC.